This TCR beta chain was recorded in a study of cytomegalovirus exposure and HLA in healthy donors. Germline V lookup: CDR1 MNHEY, CDR2 SMNVEV (reference sequence). The CDR3 runs 16 residues. V gave up 5 bases and J gave up 4 bases; unmatched junction bases: 13. PCR used 60 Vbeta primers and 13 Jbeta primers. The repertoire was sequenced with immunoSEQ multiplex PCR; TCRdb's copy has only in-frame clones and lacks some. The repertoire consists of about 140,000 clones, with approximately 80% occurring once and the leading ten covering approximately 3.4%. The sequence came from a man aged 40-49 years in good health and CMV-seronegative. The chain recombines TRBV27 with TRBJ2-7; 8 positions agree with TRBD2. Source material: PBMCs. Here the CDR3 reads CASSPPRVSGVYEQYF. CDR3 nucleotides: TGTGCCAGCAGTCCCCCCCGAGTTAGCGGGGTGTACGAGCAGTACTTC.